The text below deals with one T cell receptor (beta chain). Original processing methods: Nucleated cell counts were estimated from reference gene primer amplification. Assay: immunoSEQ multiplex PCR; the TCRdb copy retains only in-frame clones and omits some. V and J calls and clone size are copied from that table; D and trimming were computed from the DNA. The sample contains over 75,000 clones, 70% to 90% of which appear only once. This specimen belongs to a study of blood T cell repertoires in COVID-19. Looking at the study overall: Some COVID-19 samples were acute and others convalescent; all came from the United States, Italy and Spain. T cells, B-cell-depleted T cells, or PBMCs supplied cDNA or gDNA.

Trimming left V 0 bases short and J 8 bases short, with 9 bases between. Per germline, CDR1 SGDLS and CDR2 YYNGEE. CDR3 length equals 13 residues. The rearrangement joins TRBV9 to TRBJ1-5, with D perhaps TRBD1 (6 bases). The sequence was obtained from a woman over 75 with acute or convalescent COVID-19. What was sequenced was peripheral blood. CDR3 loop: CASSVGYREPQHF. The CDR3 DNA is TGTGCCAGCAGCGTAGGGTACAGGGAGCCCCAGCATTTT.